A single sample gave rise to the 10 T cell receptor beta chains below, sequenced in a study of regulatory T cells in long-lasting Graves disease. Regarding time point: persistent/refractory GD, antithyroid drugs over 5 years with positive TRAb. The TCR library was made from RNA that had been extracted from PBMCs in TRIzol. TCR beta libraries were built with iRepertoire HTBI primers and Arm-PCR of CDR3 regions. TCRdb used MiXCR to reprocess the multiplex PCR reads, holding one entry per CDR3 protein. The table has approximately 440,000 distinct CDR3 sequences, around a quarter seen once; the top ten hold roughly 26%. The sample was peripheral blood mononuclear cells (PBMCs), taken when the disease was refractory, from a patient treated with antithyroid drugs. Source of these receptors: a female donor with Graves disease.

This clonotype was seen at least ten times. This chain joins TRBV2 and TRBJ2-3; TRBD2 matches at 8 bases. This CDR3 is 15 amino acids long. Per the germline V gene, CDR1 is SNHLY and CDR2 is FYNNEI. J lost 3 bases, V lost 5 bases, and 7 bases had no gene match. The CDR3 DNA sequence: TGTGCCAGCAGTCCAAGCGGGAGTGGGACAGATACGCAGTATTTT. Encoded protein: CASSPSGSGTDTQYF.

This clonotype was seen more than once but under ten times. The V call is TRBV30, the J call TRBJ1-1; maybe TRBD1 (5 bases). The CDR3 is made up of 14 amino acids. Per germline, CDR1 GTSNPN and CDR2 SVGIG (reference sequence). Trimming took off 1 base at V and 1 base at J, with 10 bases between the two ends. In nucleotides, the CDR3 is TGTGCCTGGAGTGCGGGACGGAGGAACACTGAAGCTTTCTTT. As protein: CAWSAGRRNTEAFF.

This clonotype was counted many times. The J gene is TRBJ1-2, the V gene TRBV28; 10 bases fit TRBD1. The CDR3 has 15 amino acids. Germline assignment: CDR1 MDHEN and CDR2 SYDVKM. After removal of 8 bases from V and 4 bases from J, the junction contained 10 bases not matched to a gene. CDR3 nucleotides: TGTGCCAGCTCGGAACGGGGACAGGGGACCTATGGCTACACCTTC. It is translated as CASSERGQGTYGYTF.

This clonotype was counted between two and nine times. This chain connects TRBV3-1 to TRBJ2-7; D remains unclear. The CDR3 extends over 13 amino acids. The V end was cut by 1 base, the J end by 3 bases, with 7 bases between. The germline V gene encodes CDR1 LGHDT and CDR2 YNNKEL (reference sequence). The CDR3 is CASSQAGFYEQYF. CDR3 DNA sequence: TGTGCCAGCAGCCAAGCTGGATTCTACGAGCAGTACTTC.

There are many counts of this clonotype. This chain connects TRBV7-2 to TRBJ2-7, with 8 bases lining up with TRBD2. In germline, CDR1 is SGHTA, CDR2 FQGNSA. This CDR3 is 14 amino acids long. The V segment lost 1 base and the J segment 10 bases; nucleotides outside the gene matches: 9. The CDR3 sequence: CASSLGLAGGPQYF. In DNA, the CDR3 is TGTGCCAGCAGCTTAGGGCTAGCGGGTGGGCCCCAGTACTTC.

The chain couples TRBV20-1 to TRBJ2-7, with TRBD2 matching 8 bases. Germline CDR1 and CDR2: DFQATT and SNEGSKA (reference sequence). The CDR3 has 15 amino acids. V dropped 3 bases and J dropped 4; count of bases not matched to a gene: 11. CDR3 sequence (DNA): TGCAGTGCTAGGGCCAGCGGGAGAGCAAGTTACGAGCAGTACTTC. Translating it yields CSARASGRASYEQYF.

In its sample, this clonotype was seen many times. The J gene is TRBJ1-6, the V gene TRBV2; tentative D call: TRBD1 (5 bases). The CDR3 is made up of 18 amino acids. With 5 bases removed from V and 2 bases from J, the gap between germline ends came to 19 bases. Per the germline V gene, CDR1 is SNHLY and CDR2 is FYNNEI. CDR3 in amino acids: CASSTRRGDGAYNSPLHF. CDR3 bases: TGTGCCAGCAGTACCCGGAGGGGAGATGGGGCCTATAATTCACCCCTCCACTTT. The whole variable domain, remainder taken from reference TRBV2 and TRBJ1-6, is EPEVTQTPSHQVTQMGQEVILRCVPISNHLYFYWYRQILGQKVEFLVSFYNNEISEKSEIFDDQFSVERPDGSNFTLKIRSTKLEDSAMYFCASSTRRGDGAYNSPLHFGNGTRLTVT.

The rearrangement joins TRBV20-1 to TRBJ1-1; no reliable D call. V was shortened by 3 bases and J by 4 bases, with 9 bases between the two germline ends. This CDR3 contains 12 residues. Per the germline V gene, CDR1 is DFQATT and CDR2 is SNEGSKA (reference sequence). CDR3 bases: TGCAGTGCTAGTTTGCCTACCACTGAAGCTTTCTTT. Its protein product is CSASLPTTEAFF.

V gene TRBV6-1 combines with J gene TRBJ1-5, with D possibly TRBD1 on 5 matching bases. V lost 6 bases and J lost 0, with 9 bases in between. The CDR3 has 14 residues. CDR1 and CDR2 from the germline V gene are MNHNS and SASEGT. CDR3 nucleotide sequence: TGTGCCAGCAGGACAAGGGGTAGCAATCAGCCCCAGCATTTT. This gives the protein CASRTRGSNQPQHF.

This clonotype was observed a few times. This chain uses TRBV29-1 with TRBJ1-2, with no clear D. The CDR3 consists of 13 residues. CDR1 is SQVTM, CDR2 ANQGSEA, per germline. V was shortened by 4 bases and J by 4 bases, with 13 bases between the two germline ends. The CDR3 reads CSVGAGLSYGYTF. Here the CDR3 DNA reads TGCAGCGTTGGAGCCGGACTCAGCTATGGCTACACCTTC.